This T cell receptor (beta chain) was captured in a study of T cells in Graves' hyperthyroidism and ophthalmopathy. Amplified TCR beta CDR3 regions derived from RNA transcripts. Carried out on the TCR CDR3, a first-round RT-PCR used the HTBI primer set. TCRdb re-derived calls from the multiplex PCR reads in MiXCR, one entry per CDR3 protein. The table has 360,000 or so distinct CDR3 sequences, over 12% seen once; the top ten hold under 25%. At least ten counts were recorded for this clonotype. This clonotype was obtained from an older woman with Graves' ophthalmopathy. The sequencing sample was made of blood.

Here the CDR3 DNA reads TGTGCCAGCAGTGGGACTAGCGTATACAATGAGCAGTTCTTC. It yields the protein CASSGTSVYNEQFF. The rearrangement links TRBV6-1 to TRBJ2-1, with 9 bases matching TRBD2. CDR3 length equals 14 residues. Germline V gene lookup returns CDR1 MNHNS and CDR2 SASEGT. After removal of 4 bases from V and 4 bases from J, the junction contained 2 bases not matched to a gene.